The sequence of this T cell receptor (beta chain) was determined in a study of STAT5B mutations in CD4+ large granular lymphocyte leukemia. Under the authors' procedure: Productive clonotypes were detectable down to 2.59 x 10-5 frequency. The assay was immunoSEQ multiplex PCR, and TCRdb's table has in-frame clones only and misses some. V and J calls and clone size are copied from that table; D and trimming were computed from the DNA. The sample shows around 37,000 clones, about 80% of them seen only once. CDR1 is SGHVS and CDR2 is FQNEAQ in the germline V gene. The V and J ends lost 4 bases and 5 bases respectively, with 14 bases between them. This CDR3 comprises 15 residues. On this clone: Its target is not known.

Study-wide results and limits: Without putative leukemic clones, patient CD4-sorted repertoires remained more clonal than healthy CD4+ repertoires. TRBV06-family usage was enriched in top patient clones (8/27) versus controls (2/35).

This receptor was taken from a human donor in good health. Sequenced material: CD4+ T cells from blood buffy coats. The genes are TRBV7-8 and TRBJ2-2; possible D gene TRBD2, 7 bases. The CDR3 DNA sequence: TGTGCCAGCAGCTCGTTGGGGGGGCTTACCGGGGAGCTGTTTTTT. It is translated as CASSSLGGLTGELFF.